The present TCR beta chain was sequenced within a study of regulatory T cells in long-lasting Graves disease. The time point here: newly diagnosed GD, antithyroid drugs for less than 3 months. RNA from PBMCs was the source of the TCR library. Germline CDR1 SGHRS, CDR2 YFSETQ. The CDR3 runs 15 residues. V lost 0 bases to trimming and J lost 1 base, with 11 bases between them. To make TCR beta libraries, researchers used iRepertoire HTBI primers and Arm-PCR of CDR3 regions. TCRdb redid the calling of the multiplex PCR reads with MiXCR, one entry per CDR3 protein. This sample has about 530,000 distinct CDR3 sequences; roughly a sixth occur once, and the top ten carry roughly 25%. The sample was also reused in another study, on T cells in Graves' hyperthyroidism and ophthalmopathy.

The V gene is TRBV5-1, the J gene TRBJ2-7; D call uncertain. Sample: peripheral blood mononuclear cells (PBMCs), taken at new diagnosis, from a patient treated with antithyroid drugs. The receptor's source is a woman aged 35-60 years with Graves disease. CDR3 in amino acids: CASSLGRDRSYEQYF. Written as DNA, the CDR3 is TGCGCCAGCAGCTTGGGAAGGGATAGGTCCTACGAGCAGTACTTC.